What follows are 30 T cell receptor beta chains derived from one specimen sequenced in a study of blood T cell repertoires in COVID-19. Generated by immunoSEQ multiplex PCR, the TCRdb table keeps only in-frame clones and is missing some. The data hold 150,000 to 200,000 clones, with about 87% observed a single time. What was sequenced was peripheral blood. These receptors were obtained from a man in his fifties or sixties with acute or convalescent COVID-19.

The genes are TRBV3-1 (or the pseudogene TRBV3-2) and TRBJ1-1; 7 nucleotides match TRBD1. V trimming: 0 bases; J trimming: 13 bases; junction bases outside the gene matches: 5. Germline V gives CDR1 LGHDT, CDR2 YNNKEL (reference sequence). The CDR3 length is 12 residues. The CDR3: CASSQEEGAGFF. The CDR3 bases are TGTGCCAGCAGCCAAGAGGAGGGGGCAGGTTTCTTT.

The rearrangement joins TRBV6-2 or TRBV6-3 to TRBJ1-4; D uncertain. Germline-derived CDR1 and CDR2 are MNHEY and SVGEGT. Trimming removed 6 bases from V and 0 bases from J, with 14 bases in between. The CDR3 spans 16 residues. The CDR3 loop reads CASSPRQSATNEKLFF. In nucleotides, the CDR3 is TGTGCCAGCAGCCCCCGACAAAGTGCAACTAATGAAAAACTGTTTTTT.

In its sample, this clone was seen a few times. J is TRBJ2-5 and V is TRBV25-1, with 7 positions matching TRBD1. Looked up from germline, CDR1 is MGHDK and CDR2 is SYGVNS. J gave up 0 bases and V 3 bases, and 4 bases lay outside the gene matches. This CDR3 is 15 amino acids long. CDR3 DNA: TGTGCCAGCAGTGATCCGGACAGGTACCAAGAGACCCAGTACTTC. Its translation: CASSDPDRYQETQYF.

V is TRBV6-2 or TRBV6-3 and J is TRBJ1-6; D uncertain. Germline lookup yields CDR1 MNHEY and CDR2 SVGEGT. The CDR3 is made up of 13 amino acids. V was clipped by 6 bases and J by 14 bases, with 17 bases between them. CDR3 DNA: TGTGCCAGCAGCGATTCTCCGAGGGATTCCCTCCACTTT. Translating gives CASSDSPRDSLHF.

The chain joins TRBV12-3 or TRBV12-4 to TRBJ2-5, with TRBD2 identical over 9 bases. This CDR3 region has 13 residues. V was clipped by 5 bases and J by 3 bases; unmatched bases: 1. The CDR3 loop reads CASSPSGEETQYF. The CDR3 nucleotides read TGTGCCAGCAGTCCTAGCGGGGAAGAGACCCAGTACTTC.

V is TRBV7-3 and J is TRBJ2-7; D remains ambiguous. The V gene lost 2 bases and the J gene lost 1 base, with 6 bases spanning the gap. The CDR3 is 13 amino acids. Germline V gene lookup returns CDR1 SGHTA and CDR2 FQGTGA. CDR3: CASSLGPSYEQYF. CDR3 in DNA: TGTGCCAGCAGCTTAGGGCCGTCCTACGAGCAGTACTTC.

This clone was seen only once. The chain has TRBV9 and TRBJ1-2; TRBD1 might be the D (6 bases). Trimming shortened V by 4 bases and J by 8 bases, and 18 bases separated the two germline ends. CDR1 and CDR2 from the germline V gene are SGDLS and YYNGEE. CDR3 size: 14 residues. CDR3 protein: CASSQGTPQEGYTF. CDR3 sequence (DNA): TGTGCCAGCAGCCAAGGGACACCCCAGGAGGGCTACACCTTC.

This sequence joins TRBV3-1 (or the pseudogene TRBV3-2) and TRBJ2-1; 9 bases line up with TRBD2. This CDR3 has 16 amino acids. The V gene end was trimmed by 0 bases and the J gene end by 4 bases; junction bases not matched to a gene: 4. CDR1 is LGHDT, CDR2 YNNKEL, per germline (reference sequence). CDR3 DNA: TGTGCCAGCAGCCAAGAAGGCCTAGCGGGGTACAATGAGCAGTTCTTC. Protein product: CASSQEGLAGYNEQFF.

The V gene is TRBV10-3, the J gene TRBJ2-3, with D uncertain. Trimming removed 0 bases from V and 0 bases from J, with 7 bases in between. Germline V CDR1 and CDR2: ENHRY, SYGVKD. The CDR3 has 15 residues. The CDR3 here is CAISESPRSTDTQYF. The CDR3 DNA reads TGTGCCATCAGTGAGTCCCCCAGAAGCACAGATACGCAGTATTTT.

The CDR3 DNA reads TGTGCCAGCAGCGGGACAGGGGGATTCACTGAAGCTTTCTTT. It specifies CASSGTGGFTEAFF. This rearrangement joins TRBV7-9 to TRBJ1-1, with 11 bases lining up with TRBD1. Germline V lookup: CDR1 SEHNR, CDR2 FQNEAQ (reference sequence). This CDR3 spans 14 amino acids. Germline trimming cut 5 bases from V and 4 bases from J; bases unmatched to any gene: 3.

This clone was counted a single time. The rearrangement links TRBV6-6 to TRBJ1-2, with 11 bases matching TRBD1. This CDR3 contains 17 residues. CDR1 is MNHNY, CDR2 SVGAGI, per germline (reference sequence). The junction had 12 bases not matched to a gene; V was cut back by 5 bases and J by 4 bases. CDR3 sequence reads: CASSPQGQGAIGYGYTF. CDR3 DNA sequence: TGTGCCAGCAGTCCCCAAGGACAGGGGGCGATTGGCTATGGCTACACCTTC.

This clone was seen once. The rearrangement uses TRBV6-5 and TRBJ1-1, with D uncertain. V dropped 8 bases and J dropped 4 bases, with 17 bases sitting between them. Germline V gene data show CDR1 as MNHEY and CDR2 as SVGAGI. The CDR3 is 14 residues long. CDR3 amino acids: CASGGWADITEAFF. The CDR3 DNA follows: TGTGCCAGCGGAGGATGGGCGGATATCACTGAAGCTTTCTTT.

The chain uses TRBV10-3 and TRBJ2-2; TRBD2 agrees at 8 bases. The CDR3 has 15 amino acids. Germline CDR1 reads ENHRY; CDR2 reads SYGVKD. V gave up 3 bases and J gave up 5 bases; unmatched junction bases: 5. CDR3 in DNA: TGTGCCATCAGTGACTCAGCGGGAGTGACCGGGGAGCTGTTTTTT. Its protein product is CAISDSAGVTGELFF.

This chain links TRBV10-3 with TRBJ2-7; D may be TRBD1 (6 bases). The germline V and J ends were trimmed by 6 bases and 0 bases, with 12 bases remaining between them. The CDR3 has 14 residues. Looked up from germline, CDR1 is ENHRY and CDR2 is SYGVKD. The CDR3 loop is CAISGQFSSYEQYV. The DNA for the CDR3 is TGTGCCATCAGCGGACAGTTCAGCTCCTACGAGCAGTACGTC.

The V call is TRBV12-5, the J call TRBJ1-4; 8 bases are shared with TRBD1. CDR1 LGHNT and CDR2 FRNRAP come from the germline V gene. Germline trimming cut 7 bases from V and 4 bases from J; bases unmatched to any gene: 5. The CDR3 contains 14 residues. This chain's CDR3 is CASASTGVNEKLFF. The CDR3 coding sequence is TGTGCTAGTGCCTCGACAGGGGTTAATGAAAAACTGTTTTTT.

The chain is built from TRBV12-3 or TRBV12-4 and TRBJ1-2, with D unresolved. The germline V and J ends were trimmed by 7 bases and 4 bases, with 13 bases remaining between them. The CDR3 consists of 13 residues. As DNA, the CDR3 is TGTGCCAGCAACGGCAGAGGGAGCTATGGCTACACCTTC. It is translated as CASNGRGSYGYTF.

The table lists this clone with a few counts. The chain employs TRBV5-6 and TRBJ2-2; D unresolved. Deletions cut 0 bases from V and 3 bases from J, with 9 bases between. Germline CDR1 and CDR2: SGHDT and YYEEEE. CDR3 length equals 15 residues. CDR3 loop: CASSLGQVHTGELFF. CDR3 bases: TGTGCCAGCAGCTTGGGGCAGGTGCACACCGGGGAGCTGTTTTTT.

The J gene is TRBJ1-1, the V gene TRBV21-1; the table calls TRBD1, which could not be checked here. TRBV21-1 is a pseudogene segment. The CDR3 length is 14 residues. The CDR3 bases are TGTGCCAGCAGCCCACACAGGGGGAGCACTGAAGCTTTCTTT. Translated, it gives CASSPHRGSTEAFF.

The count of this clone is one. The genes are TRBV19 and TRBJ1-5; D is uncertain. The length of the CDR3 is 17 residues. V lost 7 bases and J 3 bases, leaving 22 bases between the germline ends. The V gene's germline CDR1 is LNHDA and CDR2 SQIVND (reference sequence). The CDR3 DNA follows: TGTGCCAGTACCCCATTTGGGCCAGGCGATGTCAATCAGCCCCAGCATTTT. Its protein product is CASTPFGPGDVNQPQHF.

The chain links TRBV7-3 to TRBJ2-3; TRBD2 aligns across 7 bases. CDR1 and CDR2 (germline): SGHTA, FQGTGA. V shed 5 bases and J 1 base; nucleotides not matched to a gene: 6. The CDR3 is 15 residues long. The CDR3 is CASSPLAGGTDTQYF. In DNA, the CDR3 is TGTGCCAGCAGCCCCCTTGCGGGGGGCACAGATACGCAGTATTTT. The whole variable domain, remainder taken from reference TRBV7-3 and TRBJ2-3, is GAGVSQTPSNKVTEKGKYVELRCDPISGHTALYWYRQSLGQGPEFLIYFQGTGAADDSGLPNDRFFAVRPEGSVSTLKIQRTERGDSAVYLCASSPLAGGTDTQYFGPGTRLTVL.

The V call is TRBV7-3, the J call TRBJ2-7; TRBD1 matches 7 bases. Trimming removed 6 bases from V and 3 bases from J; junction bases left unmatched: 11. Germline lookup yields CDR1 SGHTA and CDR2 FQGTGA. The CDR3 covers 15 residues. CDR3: CASSPPGTESYEQYV. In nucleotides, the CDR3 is TGTGCCAGCAGTCCACCCGGGACAGAGAGCTACGAGCAGTACGTC.

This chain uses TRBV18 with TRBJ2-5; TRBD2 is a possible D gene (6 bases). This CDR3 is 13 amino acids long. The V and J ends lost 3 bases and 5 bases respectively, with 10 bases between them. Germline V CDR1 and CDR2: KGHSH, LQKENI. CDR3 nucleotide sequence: TGTGCCAGCTCACCGAACCGGGGGGAGACCCAGTACTTC. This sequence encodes CASSPNRGETQYF.

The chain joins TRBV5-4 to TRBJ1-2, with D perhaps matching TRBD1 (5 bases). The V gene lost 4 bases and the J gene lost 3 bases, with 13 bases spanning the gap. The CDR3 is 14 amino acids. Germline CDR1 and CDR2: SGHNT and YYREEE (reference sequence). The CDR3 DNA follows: TGTGCCAGCAGCCGCGGAGGGGTGGACTATGGCTACACCTTC. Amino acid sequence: CASSRGGVDYGYTF.

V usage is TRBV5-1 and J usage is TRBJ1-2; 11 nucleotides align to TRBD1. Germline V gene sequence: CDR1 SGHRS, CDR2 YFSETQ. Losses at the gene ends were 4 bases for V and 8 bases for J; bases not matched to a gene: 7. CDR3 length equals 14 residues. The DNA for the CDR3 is TGCGCCAGCAGCGTCGGACAGGGGGCGGAGGGCTACACCTTC. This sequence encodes CASSVGQGAEGYTF.

The CDR3 spells CAWSETGMDNEQFF. Written as DNA, the CDR3 is TGTGCCTGGAGTGAGACAGGGATGGACAATGAGCAGTTCTTC. J is TRBJ2-1 and V is TRBV30; TRBD1 agrees at 7 bases. The germline gives CDR1 GTSNPN, CDR2 SVGIG (reference sequence). CDR3 length: 14 amino acids. Losses at the gene ends were 1 base for V and 5 bases for J; bases not matched to a gene: 5.

DNA of the CDR3: TGTGCCAGCAGCCTCTTAAAGGGGGGGCTTGGAAACACCATATATTTT. Amino acids: CASSLLKGGLGNTIYF. V and J are TRBV6-6 and TRBJ1-3; D might be TRBD1 (6 bases). This CDR3 has 16 residues. The V and J ends lost 6 bases and 3 bases respectively, with 18 bases between them. CDR1 is MNHNY, CDR2 SVGAGI, per germline (reference sequence).

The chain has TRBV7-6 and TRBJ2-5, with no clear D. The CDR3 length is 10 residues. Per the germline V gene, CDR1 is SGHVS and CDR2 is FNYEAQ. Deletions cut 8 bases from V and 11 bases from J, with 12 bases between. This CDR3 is CASGEVRQYF. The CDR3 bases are TGTGCCAGCGGAGAGGTCCGTCAGTACTTC.

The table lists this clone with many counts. CDR3 in amino acids: CPPTGFNLGNTEAFF. In DNA, the CDR3 is TGTCCCCCAACAGGATTTAATTTAGGTAACACTGAAGCTTTCTTT. The V call is TRBV19, the J call TRBJ1-1; possible D gene TRBD1, 5 bases. The CDR3 consists of 15 residues. Germline values: CDR1 LNHDA, CDR2 SQIVND (reference sequence).

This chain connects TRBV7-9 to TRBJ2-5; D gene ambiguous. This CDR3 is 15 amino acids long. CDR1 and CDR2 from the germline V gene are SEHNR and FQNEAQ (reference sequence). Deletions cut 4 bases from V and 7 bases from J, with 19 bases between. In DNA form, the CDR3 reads TGTGCCAGCAGCTCCTCAACAGATAAGAGATCGACCCAGTACTTC. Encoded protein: CASSSSTDKRSTQYF.

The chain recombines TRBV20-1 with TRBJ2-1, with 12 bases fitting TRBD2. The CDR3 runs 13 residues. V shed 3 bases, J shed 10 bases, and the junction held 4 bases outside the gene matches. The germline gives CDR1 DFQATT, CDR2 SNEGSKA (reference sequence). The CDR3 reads CSASRLAGGEQFF. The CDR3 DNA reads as TGCAGTGCTAGTCGGCTAGCGGGAGGGGAGCAGTTCTTC.